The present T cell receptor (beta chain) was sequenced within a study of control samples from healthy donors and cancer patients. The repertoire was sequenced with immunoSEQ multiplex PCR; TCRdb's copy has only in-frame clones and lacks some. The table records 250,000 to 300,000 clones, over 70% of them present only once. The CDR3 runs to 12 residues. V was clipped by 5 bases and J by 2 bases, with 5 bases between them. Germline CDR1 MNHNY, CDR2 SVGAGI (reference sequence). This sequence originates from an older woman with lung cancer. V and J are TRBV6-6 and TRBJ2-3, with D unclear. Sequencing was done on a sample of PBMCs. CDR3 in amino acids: CASSQNTDTQYF. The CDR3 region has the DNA TGTGCCAGCAGTCAAAACACAGATACGCAGTATTTT.